The clone carrying this T cell receptor beta chain was counted only a few times. Antigen specificity is unknown. Unique molecular identifiers were incorporated during preparation of the TCRbeta library. TCRdb redid the calling of the PCR reads with MiXCR, one entry per CDR3 protein. The profile shows 440,000 or so distinct CDR3 sequences, approximately 41% of them singletons. The record originates from a study of T-cell reconstitution after alpha-beta-depleted transplantation in children. The study, taken as a whole, reports: One year post-transplant, T-cell counts and diversity were largely derived from T cells produced anew. The study reportedly traced alpha-beta T cells about two months after transplant to several hundred expanded graft clones.

Germline CDR1 is MNHEY and CDR2 is SVGEGT. CDR3 length equals 13 residues. V was pared by 8 bases and J by 4 bases, with 5 bases of the junction left unmatched. This chain joins TRBV6-2 or TRBV6-3 and TRBJ2-3; 8 positions match TRBD2. The receptor's source is a girl aged 2 to 9 with aplastic anemia, due to receive a stem cell transplant. The sequencing used PBMCs, collected before TCRalphabeta/CD19-depleted stem cell transplant. The CDR3 DNA is TGTGCCAGCGGCTCGCGGGGGGCAGATACGCAGTATTTT. Its translation: CASGSRGADTQYF.